The entry that follows covers one TCR beta chain sequence. This specimen belongs to a study of blood T cell repertoires in COVID-19. Across the study: Both acute and convalescent COVID-19 samples were obtained from the United States, Italy and Spain. The analysed material was cDNA or gDNA that came from T cells, B-cell-depleted T cells, or PBMCs.

Self-reported history from a screening survey and questionnaire set each donor's cohort. A PCR-confirmed or clinician-diagnosed COVID-19 case had contacted exposed participants within 2 weeks of entry. This table comes from immunoSEQ multiplex PCR, and its TCRdb copy is limited to in-frame clones, with some not included. The table lists about 150,000 clones, around 80% of them singletons. Sequencing input: PBMCs or T cells enriched from blood (not recorded which). This TCR was recovered from a man between 65 and 85 years old who had been exposed to COVID-19.

The CDR3 DNA follows: TGTGCCAGCAGTCACGGACTGACCTCAGGAAACACCATATATTTT. Translation: CASSHGLTSGNTIYF. This chain joins TRBV6-5 and TRBJ1-3; no clear D gene. The germline gives CDR1 MNHEY, CDR2 SVGAGI. Deletions cut 5 bases from V and 4 bases from J, with 15 bases between. The CDR3 length is 15 residues.